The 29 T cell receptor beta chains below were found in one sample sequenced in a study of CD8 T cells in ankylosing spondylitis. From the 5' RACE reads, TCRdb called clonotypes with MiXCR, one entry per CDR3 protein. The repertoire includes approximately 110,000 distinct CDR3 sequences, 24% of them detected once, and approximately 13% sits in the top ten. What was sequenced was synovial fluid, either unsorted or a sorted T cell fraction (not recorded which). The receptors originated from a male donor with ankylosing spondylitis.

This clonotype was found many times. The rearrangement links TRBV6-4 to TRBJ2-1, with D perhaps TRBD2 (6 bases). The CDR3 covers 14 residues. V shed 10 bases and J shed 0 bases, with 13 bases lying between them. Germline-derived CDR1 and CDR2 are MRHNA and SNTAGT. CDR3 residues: CATGLESSYNEQFF. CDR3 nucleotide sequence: TGTGCCACGGGACTTGAGAGCTCCTACAATGAGCAGTTCTTC.

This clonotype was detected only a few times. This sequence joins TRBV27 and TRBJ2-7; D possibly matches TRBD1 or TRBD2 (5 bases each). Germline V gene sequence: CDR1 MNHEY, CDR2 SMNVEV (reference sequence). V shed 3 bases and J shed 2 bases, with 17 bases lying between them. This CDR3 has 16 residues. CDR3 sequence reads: CASSFTIRDRPYEQYF. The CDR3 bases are TGTGCCAGCAGTTTCACCATCCGGGACCGTCCCTACGAGCAGTACTTC.

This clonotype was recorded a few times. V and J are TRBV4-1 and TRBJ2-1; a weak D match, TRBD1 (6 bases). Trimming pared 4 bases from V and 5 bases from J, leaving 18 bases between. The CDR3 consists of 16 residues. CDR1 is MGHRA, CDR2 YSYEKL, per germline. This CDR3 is CASSRTTGFQDNEQFF. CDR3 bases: TGCGCCAGCAGCCGGACCACAGGGTTTCAGGACAATGAGCAGTTCTTC.

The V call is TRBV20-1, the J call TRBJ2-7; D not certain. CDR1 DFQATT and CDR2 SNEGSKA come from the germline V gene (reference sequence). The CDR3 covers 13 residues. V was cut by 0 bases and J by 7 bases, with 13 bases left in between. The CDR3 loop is CSARDLSRGEQYV. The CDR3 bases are TGCAGTGCTAGAGATCTGTCTAGAGGTGAGCAGTACGTC.

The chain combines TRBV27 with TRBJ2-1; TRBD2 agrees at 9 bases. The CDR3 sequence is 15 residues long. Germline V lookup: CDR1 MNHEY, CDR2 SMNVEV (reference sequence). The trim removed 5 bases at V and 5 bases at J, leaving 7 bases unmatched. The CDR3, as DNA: TGTGCCAGCAGTGCCCGACTAGCGGTAAACAATGAGCAGTTCTTC. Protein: CASSARLAVNNEQFF.

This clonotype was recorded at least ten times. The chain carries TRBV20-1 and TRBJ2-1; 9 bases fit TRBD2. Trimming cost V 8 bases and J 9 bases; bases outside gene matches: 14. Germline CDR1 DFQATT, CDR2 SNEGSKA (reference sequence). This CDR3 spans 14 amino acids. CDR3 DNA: TGCAGTACCCCGTTCCTAGCGGGACGGGTTGAGCAGTTCTTC. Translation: CSTPFLAGRVEQFF.

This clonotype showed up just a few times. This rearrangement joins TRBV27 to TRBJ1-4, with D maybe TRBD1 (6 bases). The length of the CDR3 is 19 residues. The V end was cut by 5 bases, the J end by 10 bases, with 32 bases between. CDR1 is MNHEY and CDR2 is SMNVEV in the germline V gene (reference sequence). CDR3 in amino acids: CASSPTLWGAGDMIGKLFF. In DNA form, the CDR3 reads TGTGCCAGCAGTCCAACCTTATGGGGGGCAGGTGACATGATTGGAAAACTGTTTTTT.

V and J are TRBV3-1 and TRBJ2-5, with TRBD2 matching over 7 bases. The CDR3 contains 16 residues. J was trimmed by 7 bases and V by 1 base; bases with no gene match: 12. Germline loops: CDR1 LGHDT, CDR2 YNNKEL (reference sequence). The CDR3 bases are TGTGCCAGCAGCCAAGTCGCCCTAGCGGTGCCACGGACCCAGTACTTC. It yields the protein CASSQVALAVPRTQYF.

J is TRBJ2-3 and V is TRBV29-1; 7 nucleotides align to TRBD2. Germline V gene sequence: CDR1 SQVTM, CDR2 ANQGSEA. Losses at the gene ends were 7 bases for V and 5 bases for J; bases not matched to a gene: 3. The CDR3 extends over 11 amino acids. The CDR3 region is CSGGRGDTQYF. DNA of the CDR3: TGCAGCGGCGGGAGAGGAGATACGCAGTATTTT.

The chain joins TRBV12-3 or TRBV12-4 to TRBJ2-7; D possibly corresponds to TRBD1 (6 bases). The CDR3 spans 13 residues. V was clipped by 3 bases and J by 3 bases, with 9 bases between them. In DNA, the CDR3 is TGTGCCAGCAGTTTCGGACAGTTCTACGAGCAGTACTTC. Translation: CASSFGQFYEQYF.

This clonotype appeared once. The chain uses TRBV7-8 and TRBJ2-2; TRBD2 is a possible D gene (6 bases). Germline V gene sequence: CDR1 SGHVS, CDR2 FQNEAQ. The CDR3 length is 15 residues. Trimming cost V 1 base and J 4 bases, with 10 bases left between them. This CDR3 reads CASSLVGGVTGELFF. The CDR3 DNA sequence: TGTGCCAGCAGCTTAGTGGGGGGTGTCACCGGGGAGCTGTTTTTT.

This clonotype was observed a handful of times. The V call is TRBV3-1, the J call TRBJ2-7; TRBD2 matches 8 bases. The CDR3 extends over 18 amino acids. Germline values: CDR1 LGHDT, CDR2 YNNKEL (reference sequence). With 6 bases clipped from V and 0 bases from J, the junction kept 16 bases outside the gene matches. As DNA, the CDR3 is TGTGCCAGCAGTCAAAGGCGGGAGGTACGCCCGAGCTCCTACGAGCAGTACGTC. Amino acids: CASSQRREVRPSSYEQYV.

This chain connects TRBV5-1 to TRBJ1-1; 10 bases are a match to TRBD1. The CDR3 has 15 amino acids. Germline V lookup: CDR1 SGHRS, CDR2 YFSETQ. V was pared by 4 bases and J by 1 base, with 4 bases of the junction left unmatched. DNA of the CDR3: TGCGCCAGCAGCGCCTGGGACAGGGGGAACACTGAAGCTTTCTTT. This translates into CASSAWDRGNTEAFF.

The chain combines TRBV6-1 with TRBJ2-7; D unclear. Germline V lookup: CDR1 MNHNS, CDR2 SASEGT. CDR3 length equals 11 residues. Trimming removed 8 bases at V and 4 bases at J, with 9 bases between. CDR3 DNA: TGTGCCAGCGGAATGTATTACGAGCAGTACGTC. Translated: CASGMYYEQYV.

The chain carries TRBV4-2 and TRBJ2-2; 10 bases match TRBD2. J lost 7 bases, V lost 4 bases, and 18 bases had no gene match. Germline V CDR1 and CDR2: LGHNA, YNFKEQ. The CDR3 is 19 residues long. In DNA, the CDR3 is TGTGCCAGCAGCCCCAGGGAGGTAGCGGGAGGAATTGCGATCGGGGAGCTGTTTTTT. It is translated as CASSPREVAGGIAIGELFF.

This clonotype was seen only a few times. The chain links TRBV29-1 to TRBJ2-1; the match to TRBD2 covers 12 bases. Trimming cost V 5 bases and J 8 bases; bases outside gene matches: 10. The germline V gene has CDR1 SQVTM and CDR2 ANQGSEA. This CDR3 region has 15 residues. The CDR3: CSVMSLAGGPHEQFF. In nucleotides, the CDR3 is TGCAGCGTTATGAGTCTAGCGGGAGGGCCACATGAGCAGTTCTTC.

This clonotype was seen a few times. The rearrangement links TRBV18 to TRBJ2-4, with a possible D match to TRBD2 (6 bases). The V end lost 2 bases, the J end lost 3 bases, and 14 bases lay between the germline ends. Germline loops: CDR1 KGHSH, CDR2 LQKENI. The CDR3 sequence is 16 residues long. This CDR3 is CASSPMGQGGKNIQYF. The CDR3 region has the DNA TGTGCCAGCTCACCAATGGGGCAGGGAGGCAAAAACATTCAGTACTTC.

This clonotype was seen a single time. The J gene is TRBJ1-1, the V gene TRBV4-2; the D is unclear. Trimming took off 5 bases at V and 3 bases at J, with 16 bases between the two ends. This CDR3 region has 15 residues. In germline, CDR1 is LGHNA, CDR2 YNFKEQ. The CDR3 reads CASSGDLLEDTEAFF. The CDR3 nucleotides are TGTGCCAGCAGCGGAGACCTCTTGGAGGACACTGAAGCTTTCTTT.

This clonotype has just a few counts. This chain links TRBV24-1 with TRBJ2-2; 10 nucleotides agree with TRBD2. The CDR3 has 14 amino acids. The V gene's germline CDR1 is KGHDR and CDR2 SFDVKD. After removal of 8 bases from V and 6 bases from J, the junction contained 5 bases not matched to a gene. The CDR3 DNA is TGTGCCACCAATCCAGCGGGGGGGTCCGGGGAGCTGTTTTTT. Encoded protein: CATNPAGGSGELFF.

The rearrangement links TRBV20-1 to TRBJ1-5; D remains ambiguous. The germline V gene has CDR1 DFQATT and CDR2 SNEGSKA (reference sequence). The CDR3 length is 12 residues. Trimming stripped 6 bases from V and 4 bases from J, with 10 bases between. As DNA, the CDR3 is TGCAGTGCGGCCGACCCGAATCAGCCCCAGCATTTT. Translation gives CSAADPNQPQHF.

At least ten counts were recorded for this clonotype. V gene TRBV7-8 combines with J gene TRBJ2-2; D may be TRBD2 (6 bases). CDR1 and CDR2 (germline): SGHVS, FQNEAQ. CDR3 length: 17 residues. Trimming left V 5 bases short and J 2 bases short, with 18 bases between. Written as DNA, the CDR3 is TGTGCCAGCAGCCAACGCGCCGGGACTGGAAACACCGGGGAGCTGTTTTTT. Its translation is CASSQRAGTGNTGELFF.

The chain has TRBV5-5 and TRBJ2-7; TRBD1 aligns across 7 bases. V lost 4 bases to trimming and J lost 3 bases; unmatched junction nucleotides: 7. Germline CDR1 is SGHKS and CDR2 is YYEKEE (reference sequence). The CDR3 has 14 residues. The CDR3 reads CASSRLTGYYEQYV. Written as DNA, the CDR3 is TGTGCCAGCAGCAGGTTGACAGGGTACTACGAGCAGTACGTC.

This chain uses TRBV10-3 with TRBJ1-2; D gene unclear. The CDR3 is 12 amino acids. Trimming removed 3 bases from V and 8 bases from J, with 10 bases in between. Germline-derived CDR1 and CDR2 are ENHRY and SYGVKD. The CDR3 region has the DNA TGTGCCATCAGTGAAGGAGGGCCCGGCTACACCTTC. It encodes CAISEGGPGYTF.

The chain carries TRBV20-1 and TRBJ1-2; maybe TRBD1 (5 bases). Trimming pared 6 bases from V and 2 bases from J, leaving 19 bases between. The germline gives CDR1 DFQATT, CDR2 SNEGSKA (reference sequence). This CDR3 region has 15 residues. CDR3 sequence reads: CSAGGADDPNYGYTF. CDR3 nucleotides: TGCAGTGCGGGTGGGGCGGACGACCCGAACTATGGCTACACCTTC.

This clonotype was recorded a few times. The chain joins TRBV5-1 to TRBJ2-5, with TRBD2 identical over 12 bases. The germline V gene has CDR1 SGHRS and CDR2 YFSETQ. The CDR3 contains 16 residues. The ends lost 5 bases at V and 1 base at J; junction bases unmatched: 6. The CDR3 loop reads CASSPRTSGIQETQYF. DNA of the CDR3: TGCGCCAGCAGTCCACGGACTAGCGGGATCCAAGAGACCCAGTACTTC.

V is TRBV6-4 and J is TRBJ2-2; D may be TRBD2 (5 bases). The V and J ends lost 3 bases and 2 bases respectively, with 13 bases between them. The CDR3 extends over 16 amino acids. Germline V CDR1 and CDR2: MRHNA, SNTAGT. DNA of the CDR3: TGTGCCAGCAGTGAGGGAGAGCGGAGAAACACCGGGGAGCTGTTTTTT. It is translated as CASSEGERRNTGELFF.

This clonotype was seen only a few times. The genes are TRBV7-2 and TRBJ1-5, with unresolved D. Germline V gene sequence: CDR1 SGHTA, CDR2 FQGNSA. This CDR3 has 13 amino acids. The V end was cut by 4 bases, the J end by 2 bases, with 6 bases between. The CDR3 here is CASSSQGNQPQHF. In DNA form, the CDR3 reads TGTGCCAGCAGCTCACAAGGCAATCAGCCCCAGCATTTT.

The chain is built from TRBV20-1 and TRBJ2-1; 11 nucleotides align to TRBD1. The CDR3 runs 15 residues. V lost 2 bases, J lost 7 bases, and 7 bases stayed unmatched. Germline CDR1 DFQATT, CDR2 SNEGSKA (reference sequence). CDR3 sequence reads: CSARSGQGARNEQFF. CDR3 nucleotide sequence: TGCAGTGCTAGATCCGGACAGGGGGCAAGGAATGAGCAGTTCTTC.

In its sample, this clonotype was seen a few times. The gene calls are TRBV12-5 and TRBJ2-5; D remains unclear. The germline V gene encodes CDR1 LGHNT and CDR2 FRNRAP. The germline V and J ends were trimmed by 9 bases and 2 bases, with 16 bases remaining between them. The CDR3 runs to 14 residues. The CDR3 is CASTSSRVQETQYF. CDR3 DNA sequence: TGTGCTAGCACTTCTTCCCGGGTTCAAGAGACCCAGTACTTC.